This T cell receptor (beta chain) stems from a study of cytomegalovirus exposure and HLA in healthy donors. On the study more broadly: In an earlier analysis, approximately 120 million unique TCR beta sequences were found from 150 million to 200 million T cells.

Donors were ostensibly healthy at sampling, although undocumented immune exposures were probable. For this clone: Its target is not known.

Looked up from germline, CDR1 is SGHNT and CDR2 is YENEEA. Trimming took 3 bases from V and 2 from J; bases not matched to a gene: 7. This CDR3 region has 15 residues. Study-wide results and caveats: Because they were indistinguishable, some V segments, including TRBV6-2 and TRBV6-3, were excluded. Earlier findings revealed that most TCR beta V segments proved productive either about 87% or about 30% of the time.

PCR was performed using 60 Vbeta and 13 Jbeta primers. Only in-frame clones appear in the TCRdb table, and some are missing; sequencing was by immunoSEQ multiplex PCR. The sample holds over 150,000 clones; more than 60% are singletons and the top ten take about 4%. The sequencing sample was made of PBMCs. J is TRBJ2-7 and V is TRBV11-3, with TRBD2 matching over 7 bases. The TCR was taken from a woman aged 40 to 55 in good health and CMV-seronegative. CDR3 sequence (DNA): TGTGCCAGCAGCTTGGGGGGGATAGGGACCTACGAGCAGTACTTC. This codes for CASSLGGIGTYEQYF.